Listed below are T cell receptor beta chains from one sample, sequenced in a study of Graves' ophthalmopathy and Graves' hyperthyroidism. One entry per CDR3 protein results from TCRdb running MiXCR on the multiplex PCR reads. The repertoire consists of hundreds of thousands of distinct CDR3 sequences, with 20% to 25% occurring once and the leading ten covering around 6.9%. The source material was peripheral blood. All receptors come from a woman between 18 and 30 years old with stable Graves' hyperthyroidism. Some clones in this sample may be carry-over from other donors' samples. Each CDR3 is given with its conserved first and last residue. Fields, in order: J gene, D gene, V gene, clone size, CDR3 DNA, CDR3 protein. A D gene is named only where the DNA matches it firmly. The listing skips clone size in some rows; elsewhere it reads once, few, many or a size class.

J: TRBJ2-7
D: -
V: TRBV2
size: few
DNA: TGTGCCAGCAGTGAACAGGGTCAGGACTACGAGCAGTACTTC
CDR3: CASSEQGQDYEQYF

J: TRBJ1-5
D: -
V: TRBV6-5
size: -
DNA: TGTGCCAGCACGCTACCGAATCAGCCCCAGCATTTT
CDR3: CASTLPNQPQHF

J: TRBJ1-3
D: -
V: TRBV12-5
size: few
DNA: TGTGCTAGTGGTTTCCGGTACGGTTCGCAGGCCCTGACCGGAAACACCATATATTTT
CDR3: CASGFRYGSQALTGNTIYF

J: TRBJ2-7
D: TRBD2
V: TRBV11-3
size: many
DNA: TGTGCCAGCAGCTCGTCGGGACTAGCGGGAGGTCCAAGCTCCTACGAGCAGTACTTC
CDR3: CASSSSGLAGGPSSYEQYF

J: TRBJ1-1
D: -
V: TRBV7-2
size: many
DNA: TGTGCCAGCAGCTCCCACCTAACCAGGACGGGGAACACTGAAGCTTTCTTT
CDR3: CASSSHLTRTGNTEAFF

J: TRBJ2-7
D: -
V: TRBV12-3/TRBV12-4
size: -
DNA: TGTGCCAGCAGTTTTAGGACAGGGAGGGGCTACGAGCAGTACTTC
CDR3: CASSFRTGRGYEQYF

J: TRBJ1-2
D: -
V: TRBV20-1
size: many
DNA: TGCAGTGCTAGAGATCGTGGCGAGAATGGCTACACCTTC
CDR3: CSARDRGENGYTF

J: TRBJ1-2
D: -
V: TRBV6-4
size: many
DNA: TGTGCCAGCAGTGGCCGGGACACCTATGGCTACACCTTC
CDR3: CASSGRDTYGYTF

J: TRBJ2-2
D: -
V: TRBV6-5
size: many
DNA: TGTGCCAGCAGTTATCCCCAGGGCTATAGCACCGGGGAGCTGTTTTTT
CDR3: CASSYPQGYSTGELFF

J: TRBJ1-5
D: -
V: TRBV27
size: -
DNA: TGTGCCAGCGAAGGGAGCCACGGGACGAGAAAACATAGCAATCAGCCCCAGCATTTT
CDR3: CASEGSHGTRKHSNQPQHF

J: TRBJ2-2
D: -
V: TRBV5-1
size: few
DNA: TGCGCCAGCAGCTTGGGCTTCGTGGCGAACACCGGGGAGCTGTTTTTT
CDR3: CASSLGFVANTGELFF

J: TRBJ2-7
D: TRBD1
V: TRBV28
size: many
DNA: TGTGCCAGCAGTTCGGCCGGGACAGGGGGCCACGAGCAGTACTTC
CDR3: CASSSAGTGGHEQYF

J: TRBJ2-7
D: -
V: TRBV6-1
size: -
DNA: TGTGCCAGCATATTAAGGGGGACCTACGAGCAGTACTTC
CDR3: CASILRGTYEQYF

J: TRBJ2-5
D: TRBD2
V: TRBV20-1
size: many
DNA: TGCAGTGCTAGAGGAGCGGGAGGAATGGGGTACCAAGAGACCCAGTACTTC
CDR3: CSARGAGGMGYQETQYF

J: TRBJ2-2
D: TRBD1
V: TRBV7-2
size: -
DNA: TGTGCCAGCAGCTTAGCGTCGACAGGGACCGGGGAGCTGTTTTTT
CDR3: CASSLASTGTGELFF

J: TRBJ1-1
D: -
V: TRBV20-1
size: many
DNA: TGCAGTGCTAGAGATCCGGCAGGGGCGAACACTGAAGCTTTCTTT
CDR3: CSARDPAGANTEAFF

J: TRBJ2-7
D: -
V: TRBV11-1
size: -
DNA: TGTGCCAGCAGCCTAGGGGGGACGGAGTCCTACGAGCAGTACTTC
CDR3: CASSLGGTESYEQYF

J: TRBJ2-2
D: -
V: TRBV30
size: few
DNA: TGTGCCTGGAGTCGGGTGGGTAGCGGCACCGGGGAGCTGTTTTTT
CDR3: CAWSRVGSGTGELFF

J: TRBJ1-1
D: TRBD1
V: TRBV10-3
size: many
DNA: TGTGCCACCATGGCGGACAGGGTAACCCTGAACACTGAAGCTTTCTTT
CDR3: CATMADRVTLNTEAFF

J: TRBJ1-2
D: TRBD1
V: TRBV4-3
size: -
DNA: TGCGCCAGCAGCCAAGATCAGGGGGCAGGTGGCTACACCTTC
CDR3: CASSQDQGAGGYTF

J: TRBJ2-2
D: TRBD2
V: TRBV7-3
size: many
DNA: TGTGCCAGCAGCTTAACAGCGACTAGCGGGAGGGACACCGGGGAGCTGTTTTTT
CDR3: CASSLTATSGRDTGELFF

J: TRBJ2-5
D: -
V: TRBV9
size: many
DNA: TGTGCCAGCAGCGTAGAGGCTTTCCAAGAGACCCAGTACTTC
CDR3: CASSVEAFQETQYF

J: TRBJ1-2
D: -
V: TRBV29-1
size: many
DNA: TGCAGCGTCCCACCCGGGAACCGGGCAGGGGACTATGGCTACACCTTC
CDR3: CSVPPGNRAGDYGYTF

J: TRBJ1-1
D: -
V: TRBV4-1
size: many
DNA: TGCGCCAGCAGCCACTCTCGGAGGGACTCTGAAGCTTTCTTT
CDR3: CASSHSRRDSEAFF

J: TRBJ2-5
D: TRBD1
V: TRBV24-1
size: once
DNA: TGTGCCACCAGTGACCGAGGACAGGGTGCAGAGACCCGGTACTTC
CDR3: CATSDRGQGAETRYF

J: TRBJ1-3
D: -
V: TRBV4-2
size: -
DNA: TGTGCCAGCAGCCCCAGTCCGCAGGCGGGAAACACCATAGATTTT
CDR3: CASSPSPQAGNTIDF

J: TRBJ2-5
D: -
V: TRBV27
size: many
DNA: TGTGCCAGCACCCCTCGGGGCCGGGAGACCCAGTACTTC
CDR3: CASTPRGRETQYF

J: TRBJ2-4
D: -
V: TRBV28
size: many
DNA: TGTGCCAGCAGGGACTCTAGGGGAGCCAAAAACATTCAGTACTTC
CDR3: CASRDSRGAKNIQYF

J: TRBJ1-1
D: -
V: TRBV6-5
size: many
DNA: TGTGCCAGCAGTTACACTCCCCGGGGCGCGGACACTGAAGCTTTCTTT
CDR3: CASSYTPRGADTEAFF

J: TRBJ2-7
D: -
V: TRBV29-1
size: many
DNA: TGCAGCATTTCGGAGGGGGGTAACTACGAGCAGTACTTC
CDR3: CSISEGGNYEQYF

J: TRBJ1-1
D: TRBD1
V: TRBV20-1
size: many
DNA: TGCAGTGCTAGAGTTCGAATGGGGCAGGGGGCATGGACTGAAGCTTTCTTT
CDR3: CSARVRMGQGAWTEAFF

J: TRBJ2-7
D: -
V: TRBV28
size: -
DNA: TGTGCCAGCCACCCCCTGGGGGGCCCGCTCGAGCAGTACTTC
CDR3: CASHPLGGPLEQYF

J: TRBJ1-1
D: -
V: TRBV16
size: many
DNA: TGTGCCAGCAGCAAAGACATGAACACTGAAGCTTTCTTT
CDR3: CASSKDMNTEAFF

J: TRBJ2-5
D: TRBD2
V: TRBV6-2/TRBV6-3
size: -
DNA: TGTGCCAGCAGGCGACTAGCAACGGAGACCCAGTACTTC
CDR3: CASRRLATETQYF

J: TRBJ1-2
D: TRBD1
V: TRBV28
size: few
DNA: TGTGCCAGCAGGCTCCCGGGACAGGGGGCGGGGGGCTACACCTTC
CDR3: CASRLPGQGAGGYTF

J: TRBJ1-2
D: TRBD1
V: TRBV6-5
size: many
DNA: TGTGCCAGCAGACCGACAGGGAACTATGGCTACACCTTC
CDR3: CASRPTGNYGYTF

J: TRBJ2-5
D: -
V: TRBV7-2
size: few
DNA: TGTGCCAGCAGCTTAAGGCCTTCGGAGACCCAGTACTTC
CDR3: CASSLRPSETQYF

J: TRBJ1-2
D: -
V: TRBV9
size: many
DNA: TGTGCCAGCAGCGTAGACCCGATGGGGAACTATGGCTACACCTTC
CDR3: CASSVDPMGNYGYTF

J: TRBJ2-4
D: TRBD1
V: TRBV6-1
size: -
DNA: TGTGCCAGCAGTGAATTAGGGACAGCCTATCTAGCCAAAAACACTCAGTACTTC
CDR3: CASSELGTAYLAKNTQYF

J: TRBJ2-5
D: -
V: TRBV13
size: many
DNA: TGTGCCAGCAGCATCCGGGACAACCAAGAGACCCAGTACTTC
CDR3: CASSIRDNQETQYF

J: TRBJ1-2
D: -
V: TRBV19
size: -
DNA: TGTGCCAGTAGTTCCACCGGGACGGTTAACTATGGCTACACCTTC
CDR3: CASSSTGTVNYGYTF

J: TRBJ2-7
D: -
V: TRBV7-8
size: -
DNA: TGTGCCAGCAGCAAGTTGGCCGAAGGGGGTTACGAGCAGTACTTC
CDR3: CASSKLAEGGYEQYF

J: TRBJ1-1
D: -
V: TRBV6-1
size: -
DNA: TGTGCCACCACAGAATTTACTGAAGCTTTCTTT
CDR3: CATTEFTEAFF

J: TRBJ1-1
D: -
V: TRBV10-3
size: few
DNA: TGTGCCATCAGTGAAACCGGGGTGGAGGACACTGAAGCTTTCTTT
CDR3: CAISETGVEDTEAFF

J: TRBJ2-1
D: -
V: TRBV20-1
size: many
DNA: TGCAGTGCTAGAGAGTTTGGGCTAGCACCTGAGCAGTTCTTC
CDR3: CSAREFGLAPEQFF

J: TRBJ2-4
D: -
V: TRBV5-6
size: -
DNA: TGTGCCAGCAGCTTAACATGGACGGCCAAAAACATTCAGTACTTC
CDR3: CASSLTWTAKNIQYF

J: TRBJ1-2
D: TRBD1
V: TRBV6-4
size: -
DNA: TGTGCCAGCAGTCCCCAGTCAGGGGGCGGCTATGGCTACACCTTC
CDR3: CASSPQSGGGYGYTF

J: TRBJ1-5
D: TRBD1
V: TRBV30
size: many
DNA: TGTGCCTGGAGTCGAGACAGGGGAGTGGGTCAGCCCCAGCATTTT
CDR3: CAWSRDRGVGQPQHF

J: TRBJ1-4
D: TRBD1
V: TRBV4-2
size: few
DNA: TGTGCCAGCAGCCAAGAATTGGCAGGGGGTGGAGGTACTGAAAAACTGTTTTTT
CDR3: CASSQELAGGGGTEKLFF

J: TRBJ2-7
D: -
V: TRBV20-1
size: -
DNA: TGCAGTGCTAGTGCCGGGTACCTAGGCGAGCAGTACTTC
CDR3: CSASAGYLGEQYF

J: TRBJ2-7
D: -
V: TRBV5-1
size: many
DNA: TGCGCCAGCAGCTTCCGGAGTGGCAGCTCTAGCTCCTACGAGCAGTACTTC
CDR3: CASSFRSGSSSSYEQYF